This T cell receptor (beta chain) was retrieved from a study of spatial heterogeneity in lung cancer. The wider study: There were consistently more beta-chain sequences detected than alpha-chain sequences. Whole-study findings and limits: Follow-up blood showed ubiquitous expanded tumor TCRs less than blood at resection did.

TCRdb called the 5' RACE reads again in MiXCR, with one record for every CDR3 protein. The profile shows under 25,000 distinct CDR3 sequences, about 7% of them singletons. Noted time point: sample taken at primary tumor resection. In each case, whole RNA from tumor, nontumor lung or frozen PBMC was sequenced unsorted. The CDR3 contains 13 residues. CDR1 is DFQATT, CDR2 SNEGSKA, per germline (reference sequence). V lost 4 bases to trimming and J lost 1 base, with 10 bases between them. This clonotype appeared a few times. The target antigen is unknown. Sequencing was performed on PBMCs, taken at surgery. This TCR came from a male donor with early-stage non-small cell lung cancer. The chain couples TRBV20-1 to TRBJ2-5; D may be TRBD1 or TRBD2 (6 bases each). This CDR3 is CSATGAGQETQYF. For the CDR3, the DNA is TGCAGTGCTACGGGGGCGGGCCAAGAGACCCAGTACTTC.